This T cell receptor beta chain was identified during a study of PD-L1 blockade in urothelial cancer. Libraries were prepared by immunoSEQ multiplex PCR; TCRdb keeps only in-frame clonotypes and omits some of them. There are 25,000 to 30,000 clones in the sample; more than 70% occur only once, and about 3.4% lies in the top ten. Germline CDR1 is MNHNS and CDR2 is SASEGT. Trimming cost V 1 base and J 7 bases; bases outside gene matches: 15. The CDR3 has 19 residues. The chain combines TRBV6-1 with TRBJ1-5, with 11 nucleotides matching TRBD1. This sample comprised PBMCs, obtained around atezolizumab (anti-PD-L1) treatment. The sequence derives from a middle-aged man with urothelial cancer. The CDR3 loop reads CASSEGQKLRTGGEQPQHF. The CDR3 DNA follows: TGTGCCAGCAGTGAAGGACAGAAACTCCGGACAGGGGGCGAACAGCCCCAGCATTTT.